The rows below give T cell receptor beta chains drawn from one sample of a study of cytomegalovirus exposure and HLA in healthy donors. The data were produced by immunoSEQ multiplex PCR, yet TCRdb's version contains in-frame clones alone and is incomplete. The sample comprises about 140,000 clones, over 75% of which are singletons, and approximately 1.8% rests with the top ten. The sample was PBMCs. These TCRs come from a man aged 35 to 55 in good health and CMV-seronegative. CDR3s include the opening cysteine and the closing phenylalanine or tryptophan. The order of the fields is J gene, V gene, CDR3 protein.

>TRBJ2-3|TRBV6-1
CASSDPGLAGDTQYF
>TRBJ2-7|TRBV6-5
CATSDGGYSSYEQYF
>TRBJ2-2|TRBV5-1
CASSQSTRTNTGELFF
>TRBJ2-4|TRBV2
CASRGEDRGHKNIQYF
>TRBJ2-1|TRBV19
CASSIVQGRGNEQFF
>TRBJ1-5|TRBV7-9
CASSRSGQGYQPQHF
>TRBJ2-2|TRBV28
CASIPGLGVGELFF
>TRBJ2-1|TRBV2
CASSPRSYYNEQFF
>TRBJ2-4|TRBV5-6
CASSLRLAGGPSSQYF
>TRBJ1-2|TRBV27
CASRQGYGYTF
>TRBJ2-1|TRBV25-1
CASSDGGYNEQFF
>TRBJ2-2|TRBV6-6
CASSYGGGLAGELFF
>TRBJ2-1|TRBV4-1
CASSQGLVEYEQFF
>TRBJ2-2|TRBV9
CASSVGGTGNTGELFF
>TRBJ1-4|TRBV6-1
CASSEGGSREKLFF
>TRBJ2-5|TRBV7-9
CASSSSDRGPQETQYF
>TRBJ2-7|TRBV7-9
CASSQGGQGSYEQYF
>TRBJ2-7|TRBV6-6
CASSYSYNYEQYF
>TRBJ1-1|TRBV18
CASSPPGSMNTEAFF
>TRBJ2-3|TRBV11-2
CASSSHRGFSTDTQYF
>TRBJ1-1|TRBV6-1
CASSRQGAFTEAFF
>TRBJ1-6|TRBV5-6
CASSYRVHNSPLHF
>TRBJ2-3|TRBV5-1
CASSLTSGGFSTDTQYF
>TRBJ1-2|TRBV4-2
CASSQDPTETDYGYTF
>TRBJ1-4|TRBV18
CASSPRDIGNEKLFF
>TRBJ2-7|TRBV29-1
CSVEGGSGKPYEQYF
>TRBJ2-1|TRBV4-2
CASSQDSYNEQFF
>TRBJ2-3|TRBV27
CASSLLTSGELGDTQYF
>TRBJ2-7|TRBV25-1
CASTPRQGAYEQYF
>TRBJ2-3|TRBV5-6
CASSSGPTGGTEDTQYF
>TRBJ2-2|TRBV4-2
CASSQDESTGELFF